This T cell receptor (beta chain) is from a study of blood T cell repertoires in COVID-19. Study-wide context: The cDNA or gDNA used as material had been derived from T cells, B-cell-depleted T cells, or PBMCs.

This CDR3 is 15 amino acids long. V shed 4 bases, J shed 5 bases, and the junction held 9 bases outside the gene matches. Germline V gives CDR1 SGHAT, CDR2 FQNNGV. In the original workflow: Researchers report that nucleated cell counts were estimated from reference gene primer amplification. The assay was immunoSEQ multiplex PCR, and TCRdb's table has in-frame clones only and misses some. The DNA gave D and trimming, while V, J and clone size come from that table. The table lists hundreds of thousands of clones, around nine tenths of them singletons. This clonotype originated in a woman in her forties or fifties who had recovered from COVID-19. The sequenced sample consisted of PBMCs or T cells enriched from blood (not recorded which). The chain has TRBV11-2 and TRBJ2-3, with 7 nucleotides matching TRBD2. CDR3 sequence (DNA): TGTGCCAGCAGCTACGTTGGGGGAGGGATAGATACGCAGTATTTT. It specifies CASSYVGGGIDTQYF. Variable domain in full (rest from reference TRBV11-2 and TRBJ2-3): EAGVAQSPRYKIIEKRQSVAFWCNPISGHATLYWYQQILGQGPKLLIQFQNNGVVDDSQLPKDRFSAERLKGVDSTLKIQPAKLEDSAVYLCASSYVGGGIDTQYFGPGTRLTVL.